The source of this T cell receptor (beta chain) is a study of blood T cell repertoires in COVID-19. Germline CDR1 reads MNHEY; CDR2 reads SMNVEV (reference sequence). The CDR3 contains 17 residues. The V gene lost 2 bases and the J gene lost 0 bases, with 11 bases spanning the gap. Repertoires were generated with immunoSEQ multiplex PCR, while TCRdb's copy carries only in-frame clones and drops some. The sample gives 170,000 or so clones, approximately 80% of which show up once; about 1.5% is in the top ten. This sequence joins TRBV27 and TRBJ1-6, with D perhaps matching TRBD1 (6 bases). Sequenced: peripheral blood. The sequence came from a human donor in a cohort sampled during active COVID-19. As DNA, the CDR3 is TGTGCCAGCAGTTTAAACCAGGGGAGCTCCTATAATTCACCCCTCCACTTT. Amino acids: CASSLNQGSSYNSPLHF.